The entry below describes one TCR beta chain. This record belongs to a study of blood T cell repertoires in COVID-19. TCRdb's table, derived via immunoSEQ multiplex PCR, lists solely in-frame clones and lacks some. The repertoire has 190,000 or so clones, about four fifths of them found once; the top ten carry under 3%. Germline CDR1 is SGHDT and CDR2 is YYEEEE. V lost 7 bases to trimming and J lost 5 bases; unmatched junction nucleotides: 6. This CDR3 is 15 amino acids long. Material for sequencing was peripheral blood. This clonotype originated in a man aged 50-59 years with active or convalescent COVID-19. The chain recombines TRBV5-6 with TRBJ2-1, with 13 nucleotides matching TRBD2. The CDR3 spells CASAQLAGGNNEQFF. In DNA form, the CDR3 reads TGTGCCAGCGCCCAACTAGCGGGAGGGAACAATGAGCAGTTCTTC.